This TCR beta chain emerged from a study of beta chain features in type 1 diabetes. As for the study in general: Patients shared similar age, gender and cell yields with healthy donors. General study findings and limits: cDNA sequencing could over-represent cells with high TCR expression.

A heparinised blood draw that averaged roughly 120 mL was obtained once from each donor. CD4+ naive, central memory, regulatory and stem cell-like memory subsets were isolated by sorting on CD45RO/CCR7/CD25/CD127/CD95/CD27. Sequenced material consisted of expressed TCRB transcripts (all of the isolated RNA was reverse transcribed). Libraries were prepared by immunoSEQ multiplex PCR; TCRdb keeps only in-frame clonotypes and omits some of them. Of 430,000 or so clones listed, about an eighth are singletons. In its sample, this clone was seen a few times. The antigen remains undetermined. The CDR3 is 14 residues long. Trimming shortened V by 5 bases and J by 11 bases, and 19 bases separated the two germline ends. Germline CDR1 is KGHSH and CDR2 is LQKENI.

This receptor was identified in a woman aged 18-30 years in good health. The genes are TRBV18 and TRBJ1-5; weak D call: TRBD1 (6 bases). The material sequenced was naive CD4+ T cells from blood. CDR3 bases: TGTGCCAGCTCATCCACAGGGTGGGAAGCAGCCCAGCATTTT. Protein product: CASSSTGWEAAQHF. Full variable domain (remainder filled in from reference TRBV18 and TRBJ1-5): NAGVMQNPRHLVRRRGQEARLRCSPMKGHSHVYWYRQLPEEGLKFMVYLQKENIIDESGMPKERFSAEFPKEGPSILRIQQVVRGDSAAYFCASSSTGWEAAQHFGDGTRLSIL.